The 7 T cell receptor beta chains in this list originate from one sample, sequenced in a study of OX40 agonist ivuxolimab in advanced cancers. Clones were read by immunoSEQ multiplex PCR, and TCRdb kept only the in-frame ones, dropping some. The sample consists of 45,000 to 65,000 clones, 88% of them appearing once. The specimen was CD4+ or CD8+ T cells sorted from blood, collected in a trial of the OX40 agonist ivuxolimab. The receptors come from an adult with an advanced solid tumor such as melanoma, head and neck, liver or kidney cancer.

The chain uses TRBV19 and TRBJ2-3; 7 bases match TRBD2. Trimming took 1 base from V and 4 from J; bases not matched to a gene: 8. This CDR3 comprises 16 residues. Germline loops: CDR1 LNHDA, CDR2 SQIVND (reference sequence). The CDR3 DNA reads as TGTGCCAGTAGTATAGGGAGAGCGGGATTCGCAGATACGCAGTATTTT. This gives the protein CASSIGRAGFADTQYF. Using reference TRBV19 and TRBJ2-3 for the parts outside the CDR3, the full variable domain is DGGITQSPKYLFRKEGQNVTLSCEQNLNHDAMYWYRQDPGQGLRLIYYSQIVNDFQKGDIAEGYSVSREKKESFPLTVTSAQKNPTAFYLCASSIGRAGFADTQYFGPGTRLTVL.

V gene TRBV28 combines with J gene TRBJ1-1; D is uncertain. Germline V gene sequence: CDR1 MDHEN, CDR2 SYDVKM. Trimming left V 4 bases short and J 8 bases short, with 5 bases between. The CDR3 runs 10 residues. The CDR3 spells CASSYFEAFF. The CDR3 DNA sequence: TGTGCCAGCAGTTATTTCGAAGCTTTCTTT.

This clone was counted a single time. V gene TRBV7-9 combines with J gene TRBJ2-5; 10 positions agree with TRBD2. From germline, CDR1 is SEHNR and CDR2 FQNEAQ (reference sequence). Germline trimming cut 5 bases from V and 5 bases from J; bases unmatched to any gene: 8. This CDR3 region has 15 residues. CDR3 in DNA: TGTGCCAGCAGCCCCTTATTACTAGCGGGGGAGACCCAGTACTTC. Protein: CASSPLLLAGETQYF.

The V gene is TRBV27, the J gene TRBJ1-2, with D unresolved. V was pared by 7 bases and J by 0 bases, with 12 bases between. This CDR3 is 14 amino acids long. Per germline, CDR1 MNHEY and CDR2 SMNVEV (reference sequence). The CDR3 bases are TGTGCCAGCAAGGGAGGGTATTCTAACTATGGCTACACCTTC. Residues: CASKGGYSNYGYTF.

The chain joins TRBV4-1 to TRBJ2-2, with D possibly being TRBD2 (5 bases). This CDR3 is built from 13 residues. V was cut by 3 bases and J by 7 bases, with 9 bases left in between. Germline V gene sequence: CDR1 MGHRA, CDR2 YSYEKL. The CDR3 spells CASSHTEGGELFF. CDR3 DNA sequence: TGCGCCAGCAGCCATACAGAGGGCGGGGAGCTGTTTTTT.

A few counts support this clone. The chain is built from TRBV4-2 and TRBJ2-7, with a weak D call TRBD1 (5 bases). There are 16 residues in the CDR3. CDR1 LGHNA and CDR2 YNFKEQ come from the germline V gene. Trimming took off 0 bases at V and 5 bases at J, with 17 bases between the two ends. The CDR3, as DNA: TGTGCCAGCAGCCAAGATTCGTCAGGGATGGGCGACGAGCAGTACTTC. Translated, it gives CASSQDSSGMGDEQYF.

The count of this clone is one. The chain combines TRBV28 with TRBJ2-7; D unclear. Germline values: CDR1 MDHEN, CDR2 SYDVKM. This CDR3 spans 12 amino acids. Deletions cut 6 bases from V and 0 bases from J, with 6 bases between. The CDR3 sequence: CASSRYSYEQYF. For the CDR3, the DNA is TGTGCCAGCAGCCGCTACTCCTACGAGCAGTACTTC.